The 29 T cell receptor beta chains listed next were all sequenced from one sample in a study of T cells in Graves' hyperthyroidism and ophthalmopathy. Using RNA transcripts as the source, TCR beta CDR3 regions were amplified. Researchers ran a first-round RT-PCR on the TCR CDR3 using the HTBI primer set. TCRdb ran MiXCR on the multiplex PCR reads and lists one entry per CDR3 protein. Of 500,000 to 750,000 distinct CDR3 sequences in the sample, just over 45% were seen once. What was sequenced was peripheral blood or thyroid tissue (not recorded which). These TCRs come from a woman aged 18-29 years with Graves' hyperthyroidism.

This clonotype has a single count. A read error may explain this, as a much larger clone is one base away. The gene calls are TRBV4-2 and TRBJ1-4; possible D gene TRBD1, 5 bases. The CDR3 has 17 residues. The germline V gene encodes CDR1 LGHNA and CDR2 YNFKEQ. The CDR3 loop is CASSQANLGATNEKLLF. CDR3 nucleotide sequence: TGTGCCAGCAGCCAAGCTAATTTAGGGGCAACTAATGAAAAACTGCTTTTT.

This clonotype was detected ten times or more. V is TRBV12-5 and J is TRBJ1-6, with D unresolved. Trimming removed 0 bases from V and 6 bases from J, with 9 bases in between. The germline V gene has CDR1 LGHNT and CDR2 FRNRAP. The CDR3 extends over 15 amino acids. CDR3 DNA: TGTGCTAGTGGTTTGGTCAGCGGTCCTAATTCACCCCTCCACTTT. This translates into CASGLVSGPNSPLHF.

This clonotype was found a few times. The chain uses TRBV7-2 and TRBJ2-3; D is undetermined. The length of the CDR3 is 14 residues. Germline CDR1 is SGHTA and CDR2 is FQGNSA. V was shortened by 2 bases and J by 4 bases, with 10 bases between the two germline ends. The CDR3 here is CASSLSVEADTQYF. The DNA of the CDR3 is TGTGCCAGCAGCTTATCGGTAGAAGCAGATACGCAGTATTTT.

In its sample, this clonotype was seen many times. The genes are TRBV6-5 and TRBJ2-7; D may be TRBD2 (6 bases). Germline V gene data show CDR1 as MNHEY and CDR2 as SVGAGI. The CDR3 has 13 amino acids. Trimming took off 6 bases at V and 5 bases at J, with 14 bases between the two ends. CDR3 in amino acids: CASRLREVDEQYF. CDR3 DNA sequence: TGTGCCAGCAGACTTAGGGAGGTTGACGAGCAGTACTTC.

The chain links TRBV5-4 to TRBJ2-1; tentatively, D is TRBD1 (5 bases). V was pared by 0 bases and J by 6 bases, with 10 bases between. Germline assignment: CDR1 SGHNT and CDR2 YYREEE (reference sequence). The CDR3 contains 14 residues. CDR3 DNA: TGTGCCAGCAGCTTGGGGGGCCAAGGCAATGAGCAGTTCTTC. It specifies CASSLGGQGNEQFF.

This clonotype was seen ten or more times. The chain is built from TRBV7-2 and TRBJ1-1; D is uncertain. The V and J ends lost 1 base and 4 bases respectively, with 4 bases between them. Germline V gives CDR1 SGHTA, CDR2 FQGNSA. CDR3 size: 12 residues. The CDR3 is CASSLVVTEAFF. CDR3 bases: TGTGCCAGCAGCTTAGTGGTCACTGAAGCTTTCTTT.

Remarks on this clonotype: The junction departs from the called germline gene at one end, perhaps through a read error. The V call is TRBV19, the J call TRBJ2-7; tentatively, D is TRBD1 (6 bases). The CDR3 sequence is 15 residues long. CDR1 LNHDA and CDR2 SQIVND come from the germline V gene (reference sequence). Here the CDR3 reads CASSEGELGSYEQHF. The CDR3 nucleotides read TGTGCCAGTAGTGAGGGGGAATTAGGATCCTACGAGCAGCACTTC. Looking up the rest from reference TRBV19 and TRBJ2-7 gives the full variable domain: DGGITQSPKYLFRKEGQNVTLSCEQNLNHDAMYWYRQDPGQGLRLIYYSQIVNDFQKGDIAEGYSVSREKKESFPLTVTSAQKNPTAFYLCASSEGELGSYEQHFGPGTRLTVT.

To note about this clonotype: Without the conserved terminal phenylalanine or tryptophan, this CDR3 likely stems from a read error. Because the CDR3's place on the DNA is in doubt, the DNA is left out and the CDR3 is given as listed by TCRdb. This rearrangement joins TRBV7-2 to TRBJ1-3; TRBD1 is taken as the D call from the table, unchecked against the DNA. Inclusive of both ends, the CDR3 amounts to 10 amino acids. Per germline, CDR1 SGHTA and CDR2 FQGNSA. CDR3 sequence reads: CASSLVGDYT.

J is TRBJ2-5 and V is TRBV2; TRBD1 aligns across 7 bases. The CDR3 loop spans 16 amino acids. Losses at the gene ends were 2 bases for V and 4 bases for J; bases not matched to a gene: 10. Germline V lookup: CDR1 SNHLY, CDR2 FYNNEI. Written as DNA, the CDR3 is TGTGCCAGCAGTGAATCCCTGACAGGGAGAATAGAGACCCAGTACTTC. Amino acid sequence: CASSESLTGRIETQYF.

This clonotype occurred many times. This chain links TRBV29-1 with TRBJ2-3, with D maybe TRBD2 (6 bases). From germline, CDR1 is SQVTM and CDR2 ANQGSEA. The germline V and J ends were trimmed by 6 bases and 1 base, with 8 bases remaining between them. CDR3 length equals 12 residues. CDR3 nucleotide sequence: TGCAGCGTCGGAGGGGGCACAGATACGCAGTATTTT. It yields the protein CSVGGGTDTQYF.

Details on this clonotype: Compared with germline, one end of the junction differs, possibly owing to a read error. The V call is TRBV15, the J call TRBJ1-2; D perhaps matches TRBD1 (5 bases). This CDR3 region has 16 residues. CDR1 and CDR2 from the germline V gene are LNHNV and YYDKDF (reference sequence). Written as DNA, the CDR3 is TGTGCCACCAGCGGAGATGTCGGGACGGGTGGAAGCAGCTACACCTTC. This sequence encodes CATSGDVGTGGSSYTF. The variable domain in full, with the rest retrieved from reference TRBV15 and TRBJ1-2, is DAMVIQNPRYQVTQFGKPVTLSCSQTLNHNVMYWYQQKSSQAPKLLFHYYDKDFNNEADTPDNFQSRRPNTSFCFLDIRSPGLGDTAMYLCATSGDVGTGGSSYTFGSGTRLTVV.

The chain is built from TRBV7-2 and TRBJ2-7; a possible D gene is TRBD2 (5 bases). The DNA matches TRBJ2-1 better at its end, which makes the J call doubtful. The CDR3 spans 16 residues. The germline gives CDR1 SGHTA, CDR2 FQGNSA. CDR3 in amino acids: CASSLFGGRSYNEQFF. In DNA, the CDR3 is TGTGCCAGCAGCTTATTCGGCGGGCGCTCCTACAATGAGCAGTTCTTC.

The chain uses TRBV7-3 and TRBJ1-1, with D unclear. This CDR3 spans 17 amino acids. Trimming took 5 bases from V and 5 from J, leaving 24 bases between them. Germline assignment: CDR1 SGHTA and CDR2 FQGTGA. The chain's CDR3 is CASSQELAGNPRTEAFF. CDR3 sequence (DNA): TGTGCCAGCAGCCAAGAACTAGCGGGGAACCCGCGAACTGAAGCTTTCTTT. Full variable domain (rest looked up from reference TRBV7-3 and TRBJ1-1): GAGVSQTPSNKVTEKGKYVELRCDPISGHTALYWYRQSLGQGPEFLIYFQGTGAADDSGLPNDRFFAVRPEGSVSTLKIQRTERGDSAVYLCASSQELAGNPRTEAFFGQGTRLTVV.

The sample holds many counts of this clonotype. The chain joins TRBV12-3 or TRBV12-4 to TRBJ1-3, with D possibly matching TRBD1 (5 bases). This CDR3 contains 14 residues. V gave up 1 base and J gave up 5 bases, with 9 bases separating them. The CDR3 DNA is TGTGCCAGCAGTTTAGACAGGCTGAGAAACACCATATATTTT. Its translation: CASSLDRLRNTIYF.

The J gene is TRBJ2-6, the V gene TRBV15; D not resolved. With 0 bases removed from V and 3 bases from J, the gap between germline ends came to 9 bases. The CDR3 is 16 residues long. CDR1 LNHNV and CDR2 YYDKDF come from the germline V gene (reference sequence). The CDR3 is CATSREWASGANVLTF. As DNA, the CDR3 is TGTGCCACCAGCAGAGAGTGGGCTAGTGGGGCCAACGTCCTGACTTTC.

This clonotype was counted at least ten times. The V gene is TRBV7-9, the J gene TRBJ1-2, with D possibly being TRBD1 (6 bases). Trimming cost V 1 base and J 4 bases, with 7 bases left between them. Germline V gene sequence: CDR1 SEHNR, CDR2 FQNEAQ (reference sequence). CDR3 length: 13 residues. The CDR3 nucleotides are TGTGCCAGCAGCTTAGGGACAGCCTATGGCTACACCTTC. The encoded protein is CASSLGTAYGYTF. Using reference TRBV7-9 and TRBJ1-2 for the parts outside the CDR3, the full variable domain is DTGVSQNPRHKITKRGQNVTFRCDPISEHNRLYWYRQTLGQGPEFLTYFQNEAQLEKSRLLSDRFSAERPKGSFSTLEIQRTEQGDSAMYLCASSLGTAYGYTFGSGTRLTVV.

Points on this clonotype: Without the conserved terminal phenylalanine or tryptophan, this CDR3 likely stems from a read error. No DNA is shown, since the ends of the CDR3 on it are uncertain; the CDR3 is the one TCRdb lists. The V gene is TRBV3-1, the J gene TRBJ1-4. Germline values: CDR1 LGHDT, CDR2 YNNKEL (reference sequence). The CDR3 is made up of 10 amino acids, end residues included. The chain's CDR3 is CASSQVMGSY.

In its sample, this clonotype was seen many times. The chain employs TRBV12-3 or TRBV12-4 and TRBJ2-2, with D possibly being TRBD1 (6 bases). CDR3 length: 15 residues. Trimming pared 6 bases from V and 0 bases from J, leaving 11 bases between. Written as DNA, the CDR3 is TGTGCCAGCAGCTCCACAGGGACGAACACCGGGGAGCTGTTTTTT. It codes for CASSSTGTNTGELFF.

This rearrangement joins TRBV7-3 to TRBJ2-5, with 10 bases aligning to TRBD1. The CDR3 covers 15 residues. The germline CDR1 and CDR2 sequences are SGHTA and FQGTGA. The V and J ends lost 2 bases and 11 bases, in that order; junction bases with no gene match: 11. CDR3 nucleotides: TGTGCCAGCAGCTTAGGGACAGGGGTCTACAATGAGCAGTACTTC. This encodes CASSLGTGVYNEQYF.

Of note for this clonotype: A much bigger clone sits one base away, suggesting this may be a read error. V is TRBV2 and J is TRBJ2-5; the D gene is possibly TRBD2 (6 bases). V was cut by 4 bases and J by 11 bases, with 17 bases left in between. The CDR3 is 13 residues long. Germline CDR1 reads SNHLY; CDR2 reads FYNNEI. CDR3 nucleotides: TGTGCCAGCAGTGGCGGGACTTCCTATGGGCAGTACTTC. It codes for CASSGGTSYGQYF.

This clonotype appeared many times. The V call is TRBV29-1, the J call TRBJ2-3; weak D call: TRBD1 (6 bases). V shed 5 bases and J shed 2 bases, with 11 bases lying between them. In germline, CDR1 is SQVTM, CDR2 ANQGSEA. The CDR3 loop spans 13 amino acids. The CDR3 is CSVRDTLTDTQYF. The CDR3 DNA reads as TGCAGCGTTCGGGACACACTCACAGATACGCAGTATTTT.

This clonotype has ten or more counts. The chain uses TRBV19 and TRBJ1-5; D is undetermined. The germline CDR1 and CDR2 sequences are LNHDA and SQIVND (reference sequence). The CDR3 runs to 13 residues. Trimming stripped 2 bases from V and 3 bases from J, with 5 bases between. The CDR3 sequence is CASSIRFNQPQHF. In DNA form, the CDR3 reads TGTGCCAGTAGTATACGCTTCAATCAGCCCCAGCATTTT. Variable domain in full (rest from reference TRBV19 and TRBJ1-5): DGGITQSPKYLFRKEGQNVTLSCEQNLNHDAMYWYRQDPGQGLRLIYYSQIVNDFQKGDIAEGYSVSREKKESFPLTVTSAQKNPTAFYLCASSIRFNQPQHFGDGTRLSIL.

V and J are TRBV7-2 and TRBJ1-2; D call uncertain. V was pared by 5 bases and J by 3 bases, with 16 bases between. Germline CDR1 SGHTA, CDR2 FQGNSA. This CDR3 region has 15 residues. The CDR3 is CASSLLPGRDYGYTF. The CDR3 DNA sequence: TGTGCCAGCAGCCTTCTTCCGGGAAGGGACTATGGCTACACCTTC.

A note on this clonotype: This clone may be a read error of a much larger clone one base away. V gene TRBV29-1 combines with J gene TRBJ2-5; the D is unclear. The germline CDR1 and CDR2 sequences are SQVTM and ANQGSEA. This CDR3 is built from 15 residues. The CDR3, as DNA: TGCAGCGTTGATTCTTTTCGGCGGAACCAAGAGGCCCAGTACTTC. It yields the protein CSVDSFRRNQEAQYF.

The chain couples TRBV7-9 to TRBJ1-1; D might be TRBD1 (5 bases). V was cut by 5 bases and J by 8 bases, with 12 bases left in between. The CDR3 runs 12 residues. The germline V gene has CDR1 SEHNR and CDR2 FQNEAQ (reference sequence). In DNA, the CDR3 is TGTGCCAGCAGCGCGGGACGTCCGGAAGCTTTCTTT. As protein: CASSAGRPEAFF.

Comments on this clonotype: A single base separates this from a much larger clone, so it may be a read error. The J gene is TRBJ2-7, the V gene TRBV6-1, with D perhaps assigned TRBD1 or TRBD2 (5 bases each). This CDR3 is built from 15 residues. Looked up from germline, CDR1 is MNHNS and CDR2 is SASEGT. V lost 2 bases and J 4 bases, leaving 15 bases between the germline ends. This CDR3 reads CASSERWDGAYEQYF. DNA of the CDR3: TGTGCCAGCAGTGAAAGGTGGGACGGGGCTTACGAGCAGTACTTC.

In DNA, the CDR3 is TGTGCCACCAGCAGTTTAGGAGTCGGCGAGACCCAGTACTTC. Translated: CATSSLGVGETQYF. The chain carries TRBV15 and TRBJ2-5; no clear D. There are 14 residues in the CDR3. V shed 3 bases and J shed 5 bases, with 13 bases lying between them. Germline assignment: CDR1 LNHNV and CDR2 YYDKDF (reference sequence).

At least ten counts were recorded for this clonotype. This sequence joins TRBV12-5 and TRBJ2-7; D might be TRBD1 or TRBD2, each matching 5 bases. Germline CDR1 reads LGHNT; CDR2 reads FRNRAP. This CDR3 contains 11 residues. V was cut by 3 bases and J by 10 bases, with 10 bases left in between. The CDR3 coding sequence is TGTGCTAGTGGTTTCTCATGGGACCAGTACTTC. It codes for CASGFSWDQYF.

This clonotype was found many times. CDR3 in DNA: TGCAGTGCTCCACAGAAAACAGGACTAGCCTGGGGAGAGCAGTACTTC. This encodes CSAPQKTGLAWGEQYF. The V and J genes are TRBV20-1 and TRBJ2-7; 8 positions agree with TRBD2. This CDR3 spans 16 amino acids. Germline V gene data show CDR1 as DFQATT and CDR2 as SNEGSKA (reference sequence). With 5 bases clipped from V and 7 bases from J, the junction kept 19 bases outside the gene matches.